The T cell receptor beta chain described here comes from a study of CD8 T cells in ankylosing spondylitis. In regard to this clonotype: The target antigen is unknown.

Germline V gives CDR1 SGHVS, CDR2 FNYEAQ. The CDR3 spans 15 residues. V lost 0 bases and J 0 bases, leaving 8 bases between the germline ends. Notes on the study in general: In reactive arthritis synovial fluid and blood, some motif variants had been reported before. Blood of patients with ankylosing spondylitis appeared to be characterized by a TCR beta motif of eight highly homologous variants.

Each TCR beta library was made by quantitative 5'-RACE that incorporated molecular barcodes. Each CDR3 protein gets one entry after TCRdb re-called the 5' RACE reads with MiXCR. The data contain approximately 180,000 distinct CDR3 sequences, roughly 18% of them singletons. The sample taken for sequencing was blood, either unsorted or a sorted T cell fraction (not recorded which). The chain recombines TRBV7-6 with TRBJ1-1; perhaps TRBD1 as D (6 bases). This TCR came from a male donor aged 5-30 years with ankylosing spondylitis or in good health (not recorded which). As DNA, the CDR3 is TGTGCCAGCAGCTTAGCCCGGGACATGAACACTGAAGCTTTCTTT. Protein: CASSLARDMNTEAFF.